A single sample gave rise to the 13 T cell receptor beta chains below, sequenced in a study of blood T cell repertoires in COVID-19. Profiled with immunoSEQ multiplex PCR; TCRdb holds only in-frame clones, not every one. This table has under 150,000 clones, around four fifths appearing once. The sample taken for sequencing was peripheral blood. All receptors derive from a woman in her thirties or forties with active or convalescent COVID-19.

V usage is TRBV29-1 and J usage is TRBJ1-1; a possible D gene is TRBD1 (6 bases). The germline gives CDR1 SQVTM, CDR2 ANQGSEA. There are 14 residues in the CDR3. V lost 7 bases to trimming and J lost 1 base, with 16 bases between them. Written as DNA, the CDR3 is TGCAGCGCCAGACCAGGGGACCGGAACACTGAAGCTTTCTTT. It specifies CSARPGDRNTEAFF.

The CDR3 protein is CASSLGTGSTQHF. CDR3 coding DNA: TGTGCCAGCAGCCTTGGGACAGGCAGCACCCAGCATTTT. The J gene is TRBJ1-5, the V gene TRBV3-1 (or the pseudogene TRBV3-2); 8 nucleotides line up with TRBD1. J lost 11 bases, V lost 4 bases, and 7 bases had no gene match. This CDR3 comprises 13 residues. Germline CDR1 is LGHDT and CDR2 is YNNKEL (reference sequence).

The V and J genes are TRBV10-3 and TRBJ1-4; D uncertain. Germline CDR1 and CDR2: ENHRY and SYGVKD. CDR3 length: 12 residues. The V gene lost 6 bases and the J gene lost 10 bases, with 12 bases spanning the gap. This chain's CDR3 is CAISAATGKLFF. CDR3 coding DNA: TGTGCCATCAGCGCTGCCACTGGAAAACTGTTTTTT.

The V gene is TRBV19, the J gene TRBJ1-5; D is ambiguous. Looked up from germline, CDR1 is LNHDA and CDR2 is SQIVND (reference sequence). The CDR3 extends over 15 amino acids. Trimming stripped 0 bases from V and 7 bases from J, with 13 bases between. The DNA for the CDR3 is TGTGCCAGTAGTATAGAGCACTTTCCCGGGCAGCCCCAGCATTTT. This encodes CASSIEHFPGQPQHF.

In its sample, this clone was seen a few times. The rearrangement links TRBV7-6 to TRBJ1-2; D gene uncertain. V lost 1 base and J lost 3, with 12 bases in between. Germline CDR1 and CDR2: SGHVS and FNYEAQ. The CDR3 covers 15 residues. CDR3: CASSLGAGTYYGYTF. The CDR3 DNA sequence: TGTGCCAGCAGCTTAGGGGCGGGAACTTACTATGGCTACACCTTC.

This clone was seen just once. CDR3 DNA sequence: TGCGCCAGCGGACCAGGACAGGGCCGAGCCTACGAGCAGTACTTC. Its translation is CASGPGQGRAYEQYF. The chain carries TRBV5-1 and TRBJ2-7, with 8 positions matching TRBD1. The germline V gene has CDR1 SGHRS and CDR2 YFSETQ. CDR3 size: 15 residues. Germline trimming cut 7 bases from V and 2 bases from J; bases unmatched to any gene: 11. The complete variable domain, with remaining parts taken from reference TRBV5-1 and TRBJ2-7, reads KAGVTQTPRYLIKTRGQQVTLSCSPISGHRSVSWYQQTPGQGLQFLFEYFSETQRNKGNFPGRFSGRQFSNSRSEMNVSTLELGDSALYLCASGPGQGRAYEQYFGPGTRLTVT.

V usage is TRBV28 and J usage is TRBJ1-5, with 7 bases matching TRBD1. V gave up 5 bases and J gave up 2 bases; unmatched junction bases: 6. Germline CDR1 is MDHEN and CDR2 is SYDVKM. This CDR3 has 15 residues. Here the CDR3 DNA reads TGTGCCAGCAGTAACGCCAGGGGGGGCAATCAGCCCCAGCATTTT. This sequence encodes CASSNARGGNQPQHF.

This clone was counted only a few times. The genes are TRBV5-1 and TRBJ1-2; D might be TRBD1 (6 bases). This CDR3 has 14 residues. The germline gives CDR1 SGHRS, CDR2 YFSETQ. Trimming pared 0 bases from V and 4 bases from J, leaving 10 bases between. CDR3 residues: CASSLEGHAYGYTF. The CDR3 DNA reads as TGCGCCAGCAGCTTGGAGGGACATGCCTATGGCTACACCTTC.

J is TRBJ1-4 and V is TRBV10-3; 8 positions agree with TRBD1. V gave up 6 bases and J gave up 3 bases; unmatched junction bases: 6. The CDR3 is 15 amino acids. CDR1 is ENHRY and CDR2 is SYGVKD in the germline V gene. The CDR3 sequence is CAISKGQGSNEKLFF. In nucleotides, the CDR3 is TGTGCCATCAGCAAAGGACAGGGATCTAATGAAAAACTGTTTTTT.

This clone was picked up one time. The chain employs TRBV2 and TRBJ1-1; TRBD1 matches 7 bases. V dropped 1 base and J dropped 12; count of bases not matched to a gene: 11. CDR3 length: 14 amino acids. Germline CDR1 and CDR2: SNHLY and FYNNEI. The CDR3 region is CASSEEGQWGETFF. CDR3 nucleotide sequence: TGTGCCAGCAGTGAAGAGGGACAGTGGGGGGAAACTTTCTTT.

V and J are TRBV7-2 and TRBJ2-4; tentative D call: TRBD2 (7 bases). The CDR3 totals 17 residues. Per the germline V gene, CDR1 is SGHTA and CDR2 is FQGNSA. Trimming left V 7 bases short and J 5 bases short, with 24 bases between. The CDR3, as DNA: TGTGCCAGCACGGCCCCATTCCAGCCGGGGGGCCAAAACATTCAGTACTTC. Amino acid sequence: CASTAPFQPGGQNIQYF.

The chain is built from TRBV5-6 and TRBJ1-3, with 7 bases identical to TRBD1. J lost 3 bases, V lost 2 bases, and 2 bases had no gene match. The germline V gene encodes CDR1 SGHDT and CDR2 YYEEEE. This CDR3 has 14 amino acids. The CDR3 here is CASSFPGGGNTIYF. CDR3 coding DNA: TGTGCCAGCAGCTTTCCAGGGGGTGGAAACACCATATATTTT.

The table lists this clone with a count of one. The chain links TRBV10-3 to TRBJ2-3; 9 nucleotides line up with TRBD2. V lost 5 bases, J lost 1 base, and 13 bases stayed unmatched. Per germline, CDR1 ENHRY and CDR2 SYGVKD. The CDR3 consists of 18 residues. The CDR3 spells CAISSSGSLGRGTDTQYF. As DNA, the CDR3 is TGTGCCATCAGTAGTAGCGGGAGTTTAGGCCGAGGCACAGATACGCAGTATTTT.